This is a list of T cell receptor beta chains from one sample in a study of blood T cell repertoires in COVID-19. Using immunoSEQ multiplex PCR, the repertoire was profiled, and TCRdb retains in-frame clones only, with some absent. The table records about 150,000 clones, 65% to 90% of them present only once. Sequenced material: peripheral blood. All receptors derive from a woman aged 55 to 70 with COVID-19, enrolled during active disease. The CDR3 runs from the conserved cysteine through the conserved F or W. A D gene is named only where the DNA matches it firmly. Rows give clone size only sometimes, using once, few, many, or a class for an expanded clone.

V gene: TRBV2
clone size: .
J gene: TRBJ2-3
D gene: TRBD2
CDR3 DNA: TGTGCCAGCAGTCTACGGAGGGGACTAGCGGGGGCAAGCACAGATACGCAGTATTTT
CDR3 protein: CASSLRRGLAGASTDTQYF

V gene: TRBV4-1
clone size: .
J gene: TRBJ1-4
D gene: .
CDR3 DNA: TGCGCCAGCAGCCAAGAGGGCAGGGTTAATGCTGCGGTTTTT
CDR3 protein: CASSQEGRVNAAVF

V gene: TRBV5-1
clone size: .
J gene: TRBJ2-3
D gene: .
CDR3 DNA: TGCGCCAGCAGCTTTGACATCCCTGCTGGAGATACGCAGTATTTT
CDR3 protein: CASSFDIPAGDTQYF

V gene: TRBV3-1/TRBV3-2
clone size: .
J gene: TRBJ1-2
D gene: .
CDR3 DNA: TGTGCCAGCAGCCGGACAGCATATGGCTACACCTTC
CDR3 protein: CASSRTAYGYTF

V gene: TRBV15
clone size: .
J gene: TRBJ2-7
D gene: TRBD2
CDR3 DNA: TGTGCCACCAGCAGAAGACTAGCGGGAGAGTACGAGCAGTACTTC
CDR3 protein: CATSRRLAGEYEQYF

V gene: TRBV5-1
clone size: .
J gene: TRBJ1-1
D gene: .
CDR3 DNA: TGCGCCAGCAGCTTGTGGGGCGCGAAAAACACTGAAGCTTTCTTT
CDR3 protein: CASSLWGAKNTEAFF

V gene: TRBV3-1/TRBV3-2
clone size: once
J gene: TRBJ2-3
D gene: TRBD2
CDR3 DNA: TGTGCCAGCAGCTACGGGACTAGCGGGAGGGCCACAGATACGCAGTATTTT
CDR3 protein: CASSYGTSGRATDTQYF

V gene: TRBV6-5
clone size: .
J gene: TRBJ1-1
D gene: TRBD1
CDR3 DNA: TGTGCCAGCAAAAAAGACAGGGGGTCTAACACTGAAGCTTTCTTT
CDR3 protein: CASKKDRGSNTEAFF

V gene: TRBV19
clone size: .
J gene: TRBJ2-7
D gene: .
CDR3 DNA: TGTGCCAGTAGCCGCTACGGGACAAATTACGAGCAGTACTTC
CDR3 protein: CASSRYGTNYEQYF

V gene: TRBV3-1/TRBV3-2
clone size: few
J gene: TRBJ1-1
D gene: .
CDR3 DNA: TGTGCCAGCAGCCAAGGGGGGGACACTGAAGCTTTCTTT
CDR3 protein: CASSQGGDTEAFF

V gene: TRBV5-4
clone size: .
J gene: TRBJ2-5
D gene: TRBD1
CDR3 DNA: TGTGCCAGCAGCTTGCGCACAGGGGGAGGACAAGAGACCCAGTACTTC
CDR3 protein: CASSLRTGGGQETQYF

V gene: TRBV5-1
clone size: .
J gene: TRBJ1-2
D gene: TRBD1
CDR3 DNA: TGCGCCAGCAGACCCCCGGGACAGGTCTACCACTATGGCTACACCTTC
CDR3 protein: CASRPPGQVYHYGYTF

V gene: TRBV19
clone size: .
J gene: TRBJ2-1
D gene: .
CDR3 DNA: TGTGCCAGTAGCTCGGGGGATTCCTACAATGAGCAGTTCTTC
CDR3 protein: CASSSGDSYNEQFF

V gene: TRBV7-6
clone size: .
J gene: TRBJ1-1
D gene: TRBD1
CDR3 DNA: TGTGCCAGCAGCTTCGGACAGGGCGTCACTGAAGCTTTCTTT
CDR3 protein: CASSFGQGVTEAFF

V gene: TRBV2
clone size: .
J gene: TRBJ2-1
D gene: TRBD2
CDR3 DNA: TGTGCCAGCACCCGTTCGCTAGCGGGGAATGAGCAGTTCTTC
CDR3 protein: CASTRSLAGNEQFF

V gene: TRBV6-1
clone size: .
J gene: TRBJ1-1
D gene: .
CDR3 DNA: TGTGCCAGCGTAAACACTGAAGCTTTCTTT
CDR3 protein: CASVNTEAFF

V gene: TRBV9
clone size: once
J gene: TRBJ1-6
D gene: .
CDR3 DNA: TGTGCCAGCAGCGGTGCACAGGTTTCGGGTTCACCCCTCCACTTT
CDR3 protein: CASSGAQVSGSPLHF